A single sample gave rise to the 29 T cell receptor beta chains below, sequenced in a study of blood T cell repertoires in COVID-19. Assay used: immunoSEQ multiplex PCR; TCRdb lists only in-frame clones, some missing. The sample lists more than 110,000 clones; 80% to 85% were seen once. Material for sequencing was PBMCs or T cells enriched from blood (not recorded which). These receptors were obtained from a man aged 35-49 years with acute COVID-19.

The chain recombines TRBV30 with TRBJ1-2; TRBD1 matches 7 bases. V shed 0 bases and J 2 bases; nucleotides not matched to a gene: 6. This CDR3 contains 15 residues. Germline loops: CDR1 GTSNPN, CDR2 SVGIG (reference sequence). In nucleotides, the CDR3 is TGTGCCTGGAGTGTTCCACAGACAGGGAACTATGGCTACACCTTC. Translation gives CAWSVPQTGNYGYTF.

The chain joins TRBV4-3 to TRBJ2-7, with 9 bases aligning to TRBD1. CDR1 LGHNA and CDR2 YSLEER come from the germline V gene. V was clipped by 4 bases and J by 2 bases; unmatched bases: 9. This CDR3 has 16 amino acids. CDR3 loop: CASSPSTGTGTYEQYF. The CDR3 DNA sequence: TGCGCCAGCAGCCCCTCGACCGGGACAGGGACCTACGAGCAGTACTTC.

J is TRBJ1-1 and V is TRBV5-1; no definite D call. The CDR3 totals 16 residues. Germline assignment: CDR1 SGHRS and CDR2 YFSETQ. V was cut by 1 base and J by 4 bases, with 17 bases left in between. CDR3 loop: CASSLIWREGGTEAFF. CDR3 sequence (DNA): TGCGCCAGCAGCTTGATTTGGCGGGAGGGAGGCACTGAAGCTTTCTTT.

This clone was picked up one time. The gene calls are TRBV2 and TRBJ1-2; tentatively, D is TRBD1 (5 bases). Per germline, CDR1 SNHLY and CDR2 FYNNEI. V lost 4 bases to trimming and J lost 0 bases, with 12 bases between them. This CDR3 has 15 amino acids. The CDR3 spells CASSVGGTTNYGYTF. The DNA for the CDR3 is TGTGCCAGCAGTGTAGGAGGGACTACTAACTATGGCTACACCTTC.

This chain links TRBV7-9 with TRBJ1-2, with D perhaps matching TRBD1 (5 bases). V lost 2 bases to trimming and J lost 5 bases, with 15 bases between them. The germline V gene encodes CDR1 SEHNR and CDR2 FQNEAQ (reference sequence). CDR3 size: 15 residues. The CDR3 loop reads CASSLFRFGGYGYTF. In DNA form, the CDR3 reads TGTGCCAGCAGCTTATTTCGGTTTGGGGGGTATGGCTACACCTTC.

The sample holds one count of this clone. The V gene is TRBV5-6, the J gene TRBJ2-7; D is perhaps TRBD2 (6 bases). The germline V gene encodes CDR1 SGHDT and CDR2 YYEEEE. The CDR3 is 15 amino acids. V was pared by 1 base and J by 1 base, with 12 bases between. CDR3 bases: TGTGCCAGCAGCTTGTTGCAGCGGGTGTCCTACGAGCAGTACTTC. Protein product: CASSLLQRVSYEQYF.

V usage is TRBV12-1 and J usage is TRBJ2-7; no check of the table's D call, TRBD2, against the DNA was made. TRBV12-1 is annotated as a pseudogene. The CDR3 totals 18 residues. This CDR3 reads CASSPGLAGAGAYYEQYF. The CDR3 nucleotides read TGTGCCAGCAGTCCCGGACTAGCGGGAGCCGGGGCTTACTACGAGCAGTACTTC.

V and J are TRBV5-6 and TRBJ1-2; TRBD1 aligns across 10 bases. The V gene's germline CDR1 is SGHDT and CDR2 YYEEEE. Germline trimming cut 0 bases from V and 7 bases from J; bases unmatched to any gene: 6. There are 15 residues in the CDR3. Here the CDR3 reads CASSLVDRGWFGYTF. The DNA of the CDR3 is TGTGCCAGCAGCTTGGTGGACAGGGGGTGGTTTGGCTACACCTTC. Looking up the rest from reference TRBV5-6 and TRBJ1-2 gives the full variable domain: DAGVTQSPTHLIKTRGQQVTLRCSPKSGHDTVSWYQQALGQGPQFIFQYYEEEERQRGNFPDRFSGHQFPNYSSELNVNALLLGDSALYLCASSLVDRGWFGYTFGSGTRLTVV.

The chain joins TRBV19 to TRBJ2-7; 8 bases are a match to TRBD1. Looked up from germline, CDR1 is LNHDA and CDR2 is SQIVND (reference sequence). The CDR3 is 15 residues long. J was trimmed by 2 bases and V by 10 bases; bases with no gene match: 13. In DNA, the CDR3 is TGTGCCACTCAGGGACAGGCGGAAGCCGCCTACGAGCAGTACTTC. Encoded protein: CATQGQAEAAYEQYF.

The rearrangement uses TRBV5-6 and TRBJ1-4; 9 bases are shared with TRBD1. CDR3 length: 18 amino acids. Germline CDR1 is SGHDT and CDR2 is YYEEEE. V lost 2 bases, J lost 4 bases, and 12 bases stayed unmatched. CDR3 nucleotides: TGTGCCAGCAGCTTAAACAGGGGGCGAGTTTTTCTTAATGAAAAACTGTTTTTT. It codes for CASSLNRGRVFLNEKLFF.

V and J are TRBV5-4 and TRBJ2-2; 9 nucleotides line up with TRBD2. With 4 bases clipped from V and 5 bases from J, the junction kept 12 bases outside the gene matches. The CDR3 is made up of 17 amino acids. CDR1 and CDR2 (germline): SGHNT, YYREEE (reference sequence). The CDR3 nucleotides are TGTGCCAGCAGCGCCCCGACTAGCGGCCGGGGGACCGGGGAGCTGTTTTTT. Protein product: CASSAPTSGRGTGELFF. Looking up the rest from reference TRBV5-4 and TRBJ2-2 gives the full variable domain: ETGVTQSPTHLIKTRGQQVTLRCSSQSGHNTVSWYQQALGQGPQFIFQYYREEENGRGNFPPRFSGLQFPNYSSELNVNALELDDSALYLCASSAPTSGRGTGELFFGEGSRLTVL.

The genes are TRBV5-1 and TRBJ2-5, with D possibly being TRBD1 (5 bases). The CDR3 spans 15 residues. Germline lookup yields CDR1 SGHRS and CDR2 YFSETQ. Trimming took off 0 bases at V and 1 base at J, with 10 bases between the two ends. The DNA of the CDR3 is TGCGCCAGCAGCTTGGAAGGGGCTTTCCAAGAGACCCAGTACTTC. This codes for CASSLEGAFQETQYF.

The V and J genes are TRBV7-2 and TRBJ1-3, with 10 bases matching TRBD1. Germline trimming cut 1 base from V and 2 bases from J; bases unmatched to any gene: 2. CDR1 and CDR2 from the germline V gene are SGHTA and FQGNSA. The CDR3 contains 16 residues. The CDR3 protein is CASSLEGTGAGNTIYF. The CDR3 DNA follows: TGTGCCAGCAGCTTAGAAGGGACAGGGGCTGGAAACACCATATATTTT. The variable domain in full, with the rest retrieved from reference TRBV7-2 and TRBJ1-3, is GAGVSQSPSNKVTEKGKDVELRCDPISGHTALYWYRQSLGQGLEFLIYFQGNSAPDKSGLPSDRFSAERTGGSVSTLTIQRTQQEDSAVYLCASSLEGTGAGNTIYFGEGSWLTVV.

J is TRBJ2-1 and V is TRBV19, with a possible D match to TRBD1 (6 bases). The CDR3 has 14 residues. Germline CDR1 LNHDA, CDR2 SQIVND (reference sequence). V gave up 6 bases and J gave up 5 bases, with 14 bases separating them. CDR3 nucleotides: TGTGCCAGTAGCTTTTTGGGACAAGACAATGAGCAGTTCTTC. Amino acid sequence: CASSFLGQDNEQFF.

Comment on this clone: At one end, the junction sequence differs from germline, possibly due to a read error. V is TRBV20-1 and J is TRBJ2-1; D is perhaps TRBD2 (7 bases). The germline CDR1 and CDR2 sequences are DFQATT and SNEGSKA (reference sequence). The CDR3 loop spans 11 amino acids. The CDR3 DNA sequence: TGCAGTGCTAGGGGGGGGGCCAGCCACCTCTTC. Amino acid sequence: CSARGGASHLF.

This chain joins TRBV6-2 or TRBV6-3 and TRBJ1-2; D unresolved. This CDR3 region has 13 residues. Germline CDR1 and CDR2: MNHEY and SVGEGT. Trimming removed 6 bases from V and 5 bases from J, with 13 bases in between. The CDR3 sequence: CASSYSVRYGYTF. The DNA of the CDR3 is TGTGCCAGCAGCTATTCGGTCCGATATGGCTACACCTTC.

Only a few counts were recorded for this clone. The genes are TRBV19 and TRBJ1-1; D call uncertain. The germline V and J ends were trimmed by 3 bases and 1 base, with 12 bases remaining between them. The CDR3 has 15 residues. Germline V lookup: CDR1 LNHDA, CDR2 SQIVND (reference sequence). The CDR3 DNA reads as TGTGCCAGTAGTATCATGCACAGTAAGAACACTGAAGCTTTCTTT. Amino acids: CASSIMHSKNTEAFF.

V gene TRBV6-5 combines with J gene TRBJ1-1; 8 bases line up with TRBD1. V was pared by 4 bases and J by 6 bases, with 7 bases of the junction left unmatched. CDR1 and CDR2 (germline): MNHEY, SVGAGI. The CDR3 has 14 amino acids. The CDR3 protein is CASSSSTGVAEAFF. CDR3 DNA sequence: TGTGCCAGCAGTTCCTCGACAGGGGTCGCTGAAGCTTTCTTT.

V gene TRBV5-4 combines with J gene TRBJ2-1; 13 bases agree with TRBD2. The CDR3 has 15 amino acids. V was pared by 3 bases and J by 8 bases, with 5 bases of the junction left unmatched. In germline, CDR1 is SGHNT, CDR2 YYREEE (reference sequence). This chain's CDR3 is CASSWTSGGRDEQFF. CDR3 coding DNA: TGTGCCAGCAGCTGGACTAGCGGGGGCCGGGATGAGCAGTTCTTC.

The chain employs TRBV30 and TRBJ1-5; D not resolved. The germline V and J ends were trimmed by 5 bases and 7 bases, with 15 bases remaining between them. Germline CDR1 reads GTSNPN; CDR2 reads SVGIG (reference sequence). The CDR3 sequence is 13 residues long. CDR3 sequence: CAWDTARGQPQHF. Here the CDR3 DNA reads TGTGCCTGGGATACTGCCCGGGGACAGCCCCAGCATTTT.

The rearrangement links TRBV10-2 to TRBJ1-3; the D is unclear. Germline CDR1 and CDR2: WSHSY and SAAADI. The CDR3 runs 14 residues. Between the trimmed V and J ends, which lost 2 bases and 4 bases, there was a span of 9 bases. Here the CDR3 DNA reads TGCGCCAGCAGTGAGGAGGAAATAGGAAACACCATATATTTT. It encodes CASSEEEIGNTIYF.

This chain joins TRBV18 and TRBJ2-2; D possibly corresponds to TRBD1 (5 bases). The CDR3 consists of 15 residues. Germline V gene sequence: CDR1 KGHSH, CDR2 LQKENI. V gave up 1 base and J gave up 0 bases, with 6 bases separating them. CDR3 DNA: TGTGCCAGCTCACCACAGGGGCCGAACACCGGGGAGCTGTTTTTT. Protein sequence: CASSPQGPNTGELFF.

CDR3 loop: CSASGYTHSYNEQFF. DNA for the CDR3: TGCAGTGCTAGTGGATACACCCACTCCTACAATGAGCAGTTCTTC. The chain combines TRBV20-1 with TRBJ2-1; D gene unclear. V lost 3 bases, J lost 0 bases, and 12 bases lay in between. Per germline, CDR1 DFQATT and CDR2 SNEGSKA (reference sequence). The CDR3 is 15 amino acids.

The CDR3, as DNA: TGTGCCAGCAGCCAAGGGACAGGGACGTATTACGAGCAGTACTTC. Translation gives CASSQGTGTYYEQYF. This rearrangement joins TRBV3-1 (or the pseudogene TRBV3-2) to TRBJ2-7, with 8 bases fitting TRBD1. Trimming at V came to 1 base and at J to 4 bases, leaving 6 bases not matched to a gene. CDR1 is LGHDT and CDR2 is YNNKEL in the germline V gene (reference sequence). CDR3 length equals 15 residues.

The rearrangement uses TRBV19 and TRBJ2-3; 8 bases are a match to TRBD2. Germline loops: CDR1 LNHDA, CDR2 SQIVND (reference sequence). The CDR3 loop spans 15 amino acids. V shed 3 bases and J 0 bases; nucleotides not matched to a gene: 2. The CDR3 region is CASSIASGSTDTQYF. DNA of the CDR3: TGTGCCAGTAGTATTGCTAGCGGGAGCACAGATACGCAGTATTTT. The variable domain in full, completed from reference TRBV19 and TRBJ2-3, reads DGGITQSPKYLFRKEGQNVTLSCEQNLNHDAMYWYRQDPGQGLRLIYYSQIVNDFQKGDIAEGYSVSREKKESFPLTVTSAQKNPTAFYLCASSIASGSTDTQYFGPGTRLTVL.

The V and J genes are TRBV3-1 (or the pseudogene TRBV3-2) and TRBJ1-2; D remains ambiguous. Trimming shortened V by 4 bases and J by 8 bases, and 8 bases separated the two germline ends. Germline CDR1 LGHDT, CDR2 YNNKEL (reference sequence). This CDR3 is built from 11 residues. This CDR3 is CASSLGPGYTF. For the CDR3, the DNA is TGTGCCAGCAGCCTGGGCCCCGGCTACACCTTC.

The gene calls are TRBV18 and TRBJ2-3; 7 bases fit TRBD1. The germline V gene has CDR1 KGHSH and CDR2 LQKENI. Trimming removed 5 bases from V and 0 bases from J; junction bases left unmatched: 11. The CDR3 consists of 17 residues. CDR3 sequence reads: CASSTFAPGQSTDTQYF. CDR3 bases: TGTGCCAGCTCAACCTTCGCACCGGGACAGAGCACAGATACGCAGTATTTT.

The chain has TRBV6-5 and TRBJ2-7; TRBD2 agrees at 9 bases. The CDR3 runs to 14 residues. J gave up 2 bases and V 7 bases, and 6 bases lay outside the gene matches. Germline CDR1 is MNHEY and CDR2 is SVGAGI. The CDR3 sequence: CASTWTSETYEQYF. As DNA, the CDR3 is TGTGCCAGCACCTGGACTAGCGAGACCTACGAGCAGTACTTC.

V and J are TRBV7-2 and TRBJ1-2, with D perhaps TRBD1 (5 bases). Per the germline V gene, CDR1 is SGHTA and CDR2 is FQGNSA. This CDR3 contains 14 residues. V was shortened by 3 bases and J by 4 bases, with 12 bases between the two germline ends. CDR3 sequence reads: CASSFPNQGYGYTF. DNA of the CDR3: TGTGCCAGCAGCTTCCCTAATCAGGGCTATGGCTACACCTTC.